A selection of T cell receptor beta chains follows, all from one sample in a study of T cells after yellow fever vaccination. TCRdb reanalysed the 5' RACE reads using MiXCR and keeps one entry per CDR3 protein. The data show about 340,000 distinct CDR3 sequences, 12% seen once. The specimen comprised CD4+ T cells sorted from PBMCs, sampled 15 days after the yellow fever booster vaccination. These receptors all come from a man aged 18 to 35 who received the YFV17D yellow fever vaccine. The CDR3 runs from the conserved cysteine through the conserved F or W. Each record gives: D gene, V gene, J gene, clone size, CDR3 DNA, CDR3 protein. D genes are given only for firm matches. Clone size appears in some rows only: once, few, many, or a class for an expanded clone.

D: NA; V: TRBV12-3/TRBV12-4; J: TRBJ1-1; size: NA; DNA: TGTGCCAGCAGGTGGACCCTTGGGACTGAAGCTTTCTTT; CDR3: CASRWTLGTEAFF
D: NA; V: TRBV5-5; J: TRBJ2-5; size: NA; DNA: TGTGCCAGCAGCTTGGACATCGGAGTGGAGACCCAGTACTTC; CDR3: CASSLDIGVETQYF
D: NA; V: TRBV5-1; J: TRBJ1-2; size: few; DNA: TGCGCCAGCAACGAACCCGGGACGAAGGGCTACACCTTC; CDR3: CASNEPGTKGYTF
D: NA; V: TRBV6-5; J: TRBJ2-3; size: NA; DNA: TGTGCCAGCAGTGCCAGGGGGAGGAAAGATACGCAGTATTTT; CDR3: CASSARGRKDTQYF
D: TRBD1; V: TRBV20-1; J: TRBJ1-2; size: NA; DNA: TGCAGTGCTGGACAGGGTGCTAGCTATGGCTACACCTTC; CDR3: CSAGQGASYGYTF
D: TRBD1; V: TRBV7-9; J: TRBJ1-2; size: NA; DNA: TGTGCCAGCTCTGAGGGGGCAATTTATGGCTACACCTTC; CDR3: CASSEGAIYGYTF
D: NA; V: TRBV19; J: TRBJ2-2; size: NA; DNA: TGTGCCAGTAGTATGGACACAGTCCGGAAGAACACCGGGGAGCTGTTTTTT; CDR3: CASSMDTVRKNTGELFF
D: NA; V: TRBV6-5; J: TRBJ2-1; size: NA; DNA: TGTGCCAGCAGAACCGACAGCTACAATGAGCAGTTCTTC; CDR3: CASRTDSYNEQFF
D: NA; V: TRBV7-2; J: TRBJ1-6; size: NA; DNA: TGTGCCAGCAACAGAGATTTCGGACCTTCGGGACCCCTCCACTTT; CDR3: CASNRDFGPSGPLHF
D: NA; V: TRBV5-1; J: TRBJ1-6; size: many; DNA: TGCGCCAGCAGCTTGGGGACGGACTTTCATAATTCACCCCTCCACTTT; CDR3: CASSLGTDFHNSPLHF
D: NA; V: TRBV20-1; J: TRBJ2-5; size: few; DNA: TGCAGTGCCCCAAGCGCGGGGGAGACCCAGTACTTC; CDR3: CSAPSAGETQYF
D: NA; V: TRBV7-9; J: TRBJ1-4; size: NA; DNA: TGTGCCAGCACCCCGGGACGGATTAATGAAAAACTGTTTTTT; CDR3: CASTPGRINEKLFF
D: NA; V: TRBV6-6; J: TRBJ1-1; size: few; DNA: TGTGCCAGCAGTTACCCGGGGAAGCGGTATACTGAAGCTTTCTTT; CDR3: CASSYPGKRYTEAFF
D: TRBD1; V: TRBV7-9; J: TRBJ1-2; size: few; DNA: TGTGCCAGCAGCAAGGAGACAGGGAGGGATGGCTACACCTTC; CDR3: CASSKETGRDGYTF
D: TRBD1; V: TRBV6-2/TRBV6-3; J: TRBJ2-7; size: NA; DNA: TGTGCCAGCTCCCGGGACAGTCCCTACGAGCAGTACTTC; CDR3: CASSRDSPYEQYF
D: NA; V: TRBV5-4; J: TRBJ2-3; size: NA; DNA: TGTGCCAGCAGCTGGAGGGGGGGAGACACAGATACGCAGTATTTT; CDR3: CASSWRGGDTDTQYF
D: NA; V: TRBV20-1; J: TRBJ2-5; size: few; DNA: TGCAGTGCTAGAACGTCCCCTCTAGCGTGGTACCAGGAGACCCAGTACTTC; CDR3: CSARTSPLAWYQETQYF
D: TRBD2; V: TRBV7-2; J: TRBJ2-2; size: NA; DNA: TGTGCCAGCAGCCGAGCGGGGGAGAACACCGGGGAGCTGTTTTTT; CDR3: CASSRAGENTGELFF
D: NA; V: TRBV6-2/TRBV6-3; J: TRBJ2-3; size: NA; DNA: TGTGCCAGCAGTTACAGGGCAGGGCCTAGCAGAACGCAGTATTTT; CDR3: CASSYRAGPSRTQYF
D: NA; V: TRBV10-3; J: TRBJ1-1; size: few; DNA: TGTGCCATCAGTGAACGTCCAACGGAAGCTTTCTTT; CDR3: CAISERPTEAFF
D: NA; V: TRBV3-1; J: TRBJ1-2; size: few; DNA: TGTGCCAGCAGCGTCATGGGACGGGAAGGCTACACCTTC; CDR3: CASSVMGREGYTF
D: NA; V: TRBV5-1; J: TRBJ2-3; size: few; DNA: TGCGCCAGCAGCTCAAGACCCCGGGGGTCTCCAGATACGCAGTATTTT; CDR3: CASSSRPRGSPDTQYF
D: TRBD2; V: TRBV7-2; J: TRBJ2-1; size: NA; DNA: TGTGCCAGCAGCCCGTCCGGGACTAGCGGGGCAGGTGAGCAGTTCTTC; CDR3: CASSPSGTSGAGEQFF
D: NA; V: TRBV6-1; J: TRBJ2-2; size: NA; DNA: TGTGCCAGCAGTGAAGTGGGGCCCACCGGGGAGCTGTTTTTT; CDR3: CASSEVGPTGELFF
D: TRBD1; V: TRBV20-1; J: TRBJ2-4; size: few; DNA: TGCAGTGCTAGCCACAGGGGAAAAAACATTCAGTACTTC; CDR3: CSASHRGKNIQYF
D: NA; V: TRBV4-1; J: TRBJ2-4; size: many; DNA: TGCGCCAGCAGCCAAGAGGGCAGAGAATACTTC; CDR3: CASSQEGREYF
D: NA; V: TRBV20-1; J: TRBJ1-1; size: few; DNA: TGCAGTGCTCACCAGGGGTTTTACACTGAAGCTTTCTTT; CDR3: CSAHQGFYTEAFF
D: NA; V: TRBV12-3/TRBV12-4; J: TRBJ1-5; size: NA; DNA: TGTGCCAGCAGTTTTGAACAGCCCAATCAGCCCCAGCATTTT; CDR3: CASSFEQPNQPQHF
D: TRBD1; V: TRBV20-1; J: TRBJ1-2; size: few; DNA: TGCAGTGCTAAGCGGGACAGGGCGGCTAATGGCTACACCTTC; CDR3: CSAKRDRAANGYTF
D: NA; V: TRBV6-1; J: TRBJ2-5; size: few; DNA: TGTGCCAGCACGGTATTTCAAGAGACCCAGTACTTC; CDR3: CASTVFQETQYF
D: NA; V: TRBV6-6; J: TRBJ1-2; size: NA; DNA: TGTGCCAGCTTGCCGGGCCAGAATTATGGCTACACCTTC; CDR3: CASLPGQNYGYTF
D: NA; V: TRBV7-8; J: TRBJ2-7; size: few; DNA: TGTGCCAGCAGCTCTTCCGTCCACGAGCAGTACTTC; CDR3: CASSSSVHEQYF
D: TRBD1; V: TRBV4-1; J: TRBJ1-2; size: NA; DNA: TGCGCCAGCAGCTCACGTGGGACAGGGGTTTACGGCTACACCTTC; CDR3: CASSSRGTGVYGYTF
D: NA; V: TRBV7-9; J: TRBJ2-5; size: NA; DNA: TGTGCCAGCAGCCAGCTAGAGACCCAGTACTTC; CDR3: CASSQLETQYF
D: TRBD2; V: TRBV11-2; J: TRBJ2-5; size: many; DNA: TGTGCCAGCAGCTTATTCGCTAGCGGGGGCCAAGAGACCCAGTACTTC; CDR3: CASSLFASGGQETQYF
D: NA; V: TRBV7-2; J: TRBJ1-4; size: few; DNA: TGTGCCAGCAGCTCCCCTTTGGGGGGGGCCCGCGAAAAACTGTTTTTT; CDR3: CASSSPLGGAREKLFF
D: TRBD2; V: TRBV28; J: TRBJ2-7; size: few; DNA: TGTGCCAGCACCTCAAGGGGCCTAGCGGGCGAGCAGTACTTC; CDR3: CASTSRGLAGEQYF
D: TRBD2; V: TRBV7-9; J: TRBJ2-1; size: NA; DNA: TGTGCCAGCATTCTCGGGGGTGCTAGCGGGGCGTACAATGAGCAGTTCTTC; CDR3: CASILGGASGAYNEQFF
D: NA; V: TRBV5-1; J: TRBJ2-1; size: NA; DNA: TGCGCCAGCAGCTTGCGCAAATACAATGAGCAGTTCTTC; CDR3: CASSLRKYNEQFF
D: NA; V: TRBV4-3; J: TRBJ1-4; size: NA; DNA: TGCGCCAGCAGCCAAACCGACAGGAATGAAAAACTGTTTTTT; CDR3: CASSQTDRNEKLFF
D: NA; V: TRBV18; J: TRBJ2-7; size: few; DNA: TGTGCCAGCTCACCCTATCGCTCCTACGAGCAGTACTTC; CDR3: CASSPYRSYEQYF
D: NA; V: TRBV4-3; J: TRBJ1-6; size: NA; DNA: TGCGCCAGCAGCCTAAGACAGGCTTCAGGACCCCTCCACTTT; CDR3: CASSLRQASGPLHF
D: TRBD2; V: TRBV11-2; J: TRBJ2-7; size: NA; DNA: TGTGCCAGCAGCCCACAAGCGGGGGGGTACGAGCAGTACTTC; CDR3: CASSPQAGGYEQYF
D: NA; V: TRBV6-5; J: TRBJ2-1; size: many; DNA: TGTGCCAGCAGCACCACTTTGGGGTACAATGAGCAGTTCTTC; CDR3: CASSTTLGYNEQFF
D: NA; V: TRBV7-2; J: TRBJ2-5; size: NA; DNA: TGTGCCAGCAGCCTCCTGGACACTAAAGAGACCCAGTACTTC; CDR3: CASSLLDTKETQYF
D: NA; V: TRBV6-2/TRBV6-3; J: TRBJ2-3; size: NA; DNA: TGTGCCAGCAGTTACTCGAAGGCAGGCACAGATACGCAGTATTTT; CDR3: CASSYSKAGTDTQYF
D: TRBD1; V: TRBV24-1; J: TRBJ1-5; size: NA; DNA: TGCATCCAGAGGCCGGGACAGGCGCGATCGAGCCAGCATTTT; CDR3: CIQRPGQARSSQHF
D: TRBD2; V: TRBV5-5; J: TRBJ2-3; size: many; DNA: TGTGCCAGCAGCCCAGCGGGGGGGCGCACAGATACGCAGTATTTT; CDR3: CASSPAGGRTDTQYF
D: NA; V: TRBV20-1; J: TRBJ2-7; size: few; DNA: TGCAGTGCTAGAGGCCGCTATCCCGAGCAGTACTTC; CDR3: CSARGRYPEQYF
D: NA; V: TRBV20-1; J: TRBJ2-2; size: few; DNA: TGCAGTGCTAGCCGGCAGACCTCGAACACCGGGGAGCTGTTTTTT; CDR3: CSASRQTSNTGELFF
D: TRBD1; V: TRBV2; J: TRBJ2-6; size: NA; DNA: TGTGCCAGCAAGGGTAGACAGGGGAGTCTTGGGGCCAACGTCCTGACTTTC; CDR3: CASKGRQGSLGANVLTF
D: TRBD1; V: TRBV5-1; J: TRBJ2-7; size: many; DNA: TGCGCCAGCAGCCTACAGGGGGCCTACTACGAGCAGTACTTC; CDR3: CASSLQGAYYEQYF
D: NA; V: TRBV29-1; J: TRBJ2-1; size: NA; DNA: TGCAGCGTTGGAGGAGCAGACTACAATGAGCAGTTCTTC; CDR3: CSVGGADYNEQFF
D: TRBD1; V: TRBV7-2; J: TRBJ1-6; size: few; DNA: TGTGCCAGCATTCGAGACAGGGGGGATAGGTCACCCCTCCACTTT; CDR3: CASIRDRGDRSPLHF
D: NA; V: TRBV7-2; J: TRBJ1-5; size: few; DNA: TGTGCCAGCAGCTTAGATGTTCAGCCCCAGCATTTT; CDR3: CASSLDVQPQHF
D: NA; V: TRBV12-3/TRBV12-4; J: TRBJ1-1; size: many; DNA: TGTGCCAGCAGTTGGGGGGGAAGCACTGAAGCTTTCTTT; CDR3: CASSWGGSTEAFF
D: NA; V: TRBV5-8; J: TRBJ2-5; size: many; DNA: TGTGCCAGCTCGTCCGGGCCCCAAGAGACCCAGTACTTC; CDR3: CASSSGPQETQYF
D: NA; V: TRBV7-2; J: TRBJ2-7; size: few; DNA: TGTGCCAGCAGCTTTTCGTTCTACGAGCAGTACTTC; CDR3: CASSFSFYEQYF
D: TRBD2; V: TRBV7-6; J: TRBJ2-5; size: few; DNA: TGTGCCAGCAGCCATAGACTAGCGGGGGGCACCCGGACCCAGTACTTC; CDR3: CASSHRLAGGTRTQYF
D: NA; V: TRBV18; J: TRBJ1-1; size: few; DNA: TGTGCCAGCTCACCCTTTGCGACAGGCTTGAACACTGAAGCTTTCTTT; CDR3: CASSPFATGLNTEAFF